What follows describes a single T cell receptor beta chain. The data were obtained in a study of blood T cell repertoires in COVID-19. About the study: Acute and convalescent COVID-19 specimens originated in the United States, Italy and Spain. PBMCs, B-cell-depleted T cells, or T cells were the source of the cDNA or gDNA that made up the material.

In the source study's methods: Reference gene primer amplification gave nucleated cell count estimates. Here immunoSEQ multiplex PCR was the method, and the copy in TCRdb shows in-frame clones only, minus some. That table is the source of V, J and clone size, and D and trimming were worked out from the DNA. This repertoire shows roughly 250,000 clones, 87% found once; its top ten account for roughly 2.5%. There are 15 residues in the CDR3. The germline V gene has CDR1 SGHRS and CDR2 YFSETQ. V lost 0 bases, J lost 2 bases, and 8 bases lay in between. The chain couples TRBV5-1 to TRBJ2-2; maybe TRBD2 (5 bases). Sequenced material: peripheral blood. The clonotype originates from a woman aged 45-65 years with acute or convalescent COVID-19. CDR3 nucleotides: TGCGCCAGCAGCTTGGCCGGGGATAACACCGGGGAGCTGTTTTTT. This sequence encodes CASSLAGDNTGELFF.